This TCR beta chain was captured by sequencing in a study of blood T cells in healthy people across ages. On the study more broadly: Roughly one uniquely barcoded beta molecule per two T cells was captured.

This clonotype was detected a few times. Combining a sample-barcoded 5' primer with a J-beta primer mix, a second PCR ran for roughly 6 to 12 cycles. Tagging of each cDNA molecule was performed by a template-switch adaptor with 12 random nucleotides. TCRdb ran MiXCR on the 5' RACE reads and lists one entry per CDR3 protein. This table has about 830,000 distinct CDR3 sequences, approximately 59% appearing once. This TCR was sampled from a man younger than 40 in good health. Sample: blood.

CDR3 bases: TGCGCCAGCAGCTTGGACGGGGTAGGTCAGCCCCAGCATTTT. It specifies CASSLDGVGQPQHF. V is TRBV5-1 and J is TRBJ1-5, with D unresolved. This CDR3 has 14 residues. V was trimmed by 0 bases and J by 6 bases, leaving 10 bases between them. Per germline, CDR1 SGHRS and CDR2 YFSETQ.